A selection of T cell receptor beta chains follows, all from one sample in a study of T cells after yellow fever vaccination. Each CDR3 protein gets one entry after TCRdb re-called the 5' RACE reads with MiXCR. Of around 320,000 distinct CDR3 sequences in the sample, approximately 8% were seen once. The sample was CD4+ T cells sorted from PBMCs, taken 5 days after the yellow fever booster vaccination. The source of these receptors is a man aged 18 to 29 who received the YFV17D yellow fever vaccine. The CDR3 runs from the conserved cysteine through the conserved F or W. D genes are given only for firm matches. Expanded clones get a size class; other rows say once, few or many, or leave the size out.

V	D	J	size	DNA	CDR3
TRBV6-5	TRBD1	TRBJ2-5	few	TGTGCCAGCAGTCAGACCGGGACAGGGGGCGTGGGAGAGACCCAGTACTTC	CASSQTGTGGVGETQYF
TRBV2	.	TRBJ2-1	.	TGTGCCAGCAGTGAAAGAAGAAGCTCCTACAATGAGCAGTTCTTC	CASSERRSSYNEQFF
TRBV7-8	.	TRBJ1-1	.	TGTGCCAGCCTATCTCGGGACTCCACTGAAGCTTTCTTT	CASLSRDSTEAFF
TRBV5-1	.	TRBJ1-1	many	TGCGCCAGCAGCGGGATCGTGAACACTGAAGCTTTCTTT	CASSGIVNTEAFF
TRBV20-1	TRBD1	TRBJ1-2	few	TGCAGTGCTGGCAAGGGGGCCGGTTATGGCTACACCTTC	CSAGKGAGYGYTF
TRBV27	TRBD1	TRBJ2-1	many	TGTGCCAGCAGTTTTGCCAGGGGGCAGGGTGAGCAGTTCTTC	CASSFARGQGEQFF
TRBV7-2	.	TRBJ2-5	.	TGTGCCAGCAGCTTAGTGGCCCTCCTAGGTCAAGAGACCCAGTACTTC	CASSLVALLGQETQYF
TRBV27	.	TRBJ1-6	few	TGTGCCAGCAGTTTCAGTCCTCGACGGTATAATTCACCCCTCCACTTT	CASSFSPRRYNSPLHF
TRBV20-1	.	TRBJ1-4	.	TGCAGTGCTAGAGACGTCGGTGGCGCTAATGAAAAACTGTTTTTT	CSARDVGGANEKLFF
TRBV7-8	.	TRBJ2-5	many	TGTGCCAGCAGCTATATGGAGACCCAGTACTTC	CASSYMETQYF
TRBV7-2	.	TRBJ2-7	.	TGTGCCAGCAGCTTAGGGGACTTGTTCTCCTACGAGCAGTACTTC	CASSLGDLFSYEQYF
TRBV5-6	TRBD1	TRBJ1-6	many	TGTGCCAGCAGCCCCGCAGGGGGATATAATTCACCCCTCCACTTT	CASSPAGGYNSPLHF
TRBV27	.	TRBJ2-1	many	TGTGCCAGCAGCTATCGACCGGCGGAAGGGGCCTACAATGAGCAGTTCTTC	CASSYRPAEGAYNEQFF
TRBV4-3	.	TRBJ1-3	many	TGCGCCAGCAGCCCGAGGGGGGTCTCTGGAAACACCATATATTTT	CASSPRGVSGNTIYF
TRBV18	TRBD1	TRBJ2-7	few	TGTGCCAGCTCACCGATCGGGACAGGGGCTGAGCAGTACTTC	CASSPIGTGAEQYF
TRBV7-2	.	TRBJ1-1	.	TGTGCCAGCAGCTCCCTGGGGCTTGCCACTGAAGCTTTCTTT	CASSSLGLATEAFF
TRBV7-9	.	TRBJ2-2	few	TGTGCCACCACAACCGTGAACACCGGGGAGCTGTTTTTT	CATTTVNTGELFF
TRBV18	.	TRBJ1-1	.	TGTGCCAGCTCACCATCGGGGGACACTGAAGCTTTCTTT	CASSPSGDTEAFF
TRBV9	.	TRBJ1-5	.	TGTGCCAGCAGCGTAGGACCAGGGCATAGCAATCAGCCCCAGCATTTT	CASSVGPGHSNQPQHF
TRBV7-2	.	TRBJ2-5	.	TGTGCCAGCAGCTCCCAAGGCCAGGGGACCCAGTACTTC	CASSSQGQGTQYF
TRBV23-1	TRBD1	TRBJ2-3	.	TGCGCCAGCAGTCGAGGACAGGGGGATAGGACAGATACGCAGTATTTT	CASSRGQGDRTDTQYF
TRBV10-1	TRBD1	TRBJ2-7	many	TGCGCCAGCAGTCTAGAGGGGGCTGGCGAGCAGTACTTC	CASSLEGAGEQYF
TRBV20-1	.	TRBJ1-1	.	TGCAGTGCTAGACGCCCGGGGGGGTTGTACACTGAAGCTTTCTTT	CSARRPGGLYTEAFF
TRBV10-3	.	TRBJ2-4	.	TGTGCCATCAGTGAGGGGAGAGGGACCAAAAACATTCAGTACTTC	CAISEGRGTKNIQYF
TRBV14	.	TRBJ2-3	few	TGTGCCAGCAGCCAAGGGGGGACCCTTCCAGATACGCAGTATTTT	CASSQGGTLPDTQYF
TRBV16	.	TRBJ2-3	few	TGTGCCAGCAGCCCCCCCCCGGGGCGGGGAGGATTAAGAGATACGCAGTATTTT	CASSPPPGRGGLRDTQYF
TRBV5-1	TRBD2	TRBJ2-1	few	TGCGCCAGCAGCCTCCGGCCCATAGGGGAGGGTGAGCAGTTCTTC	CASSLRPIGEGEQFF
TRBV9	TRBD2	TRBJ2-5	.	TGTGCCAGCAGCGTGTCTAGCGGGGGCCCAGAGGGGACCCAGTACTTC	CASSVSSGGPEGTQYF
TRBV20-1	TRBD2	TRBJ2-1	.	TGCAGTGCTAGTCGGGGACTAGCGGGGGGATACAATGAGCAGTTCTTC	CSASRGLAGGYNEQFF
TRBV3-1	.	TRBJ2-1	.	TGTGCCAGCAGCCAAGGAAATGCAAACAATGAGCAGTTCTTC	CASSQGNANNEQFF
TRBV7-9	TRBD2	TRBJ2-5	.	TGTGCCAGCAGCTTTTATAGCGGGGGGTACCAAGAGACCCAGTACTTC	CASSFYSGGYQETQYF
TRBV29-1	TRBD1	TRBJ2-5	.	TGCAGCGGGACAGGGGGGAACGAAGAGACCCAGTACTTC	CSGTGGNEETQYF
TRBV18	.	TRBJ1-6	.	TGTGCCAGCTCACCCCAGGGGATAACTAATTCACCCCTCCACTTT	CASSPQGITNSPLHF
TRBV5-4	.	TRBJ2-1	.	TGTGCCAGCAGCACCACGAAGGACAATGAGCAGTTCTTC	CASSTTKDNEQFF
TRBV6-5	TRBD1	TRBJ2-7	.	TGTGCCAGCGGGGGACAGGGATCCTACGAGCAGTACTTC	CASGGQGSYEQYF
TRBV10-3	.	TRBJ2-7	many	TGTGCCATCAGTGACCCAGGGAAGCACGAGCAGTACTTC	CAISDPGKHEQYF
TRBV12-3/TRBV12-4	.	TRBJ2-1	.	TGTGCCAGCAGCCTAACTAGAGCTTCCTCTAGCAATGAGCAGTTCTTC	CASSLTRASSSNEQFF
TRBV6-5	.	TRBJ1-3	few	TGTGCCAGCAGTTACTCGCTGAGCTCTGGAAACACCATATATTTT	CASSYSLSSGNTIYF
TRBV28	.	TRBJ1-6	.	TGTGCCAGCACCAGCAGCAGCTTTGGGAATTCACCCCTCCACTTT	CASTSSSFGNSPLHF
TRBV5-5	.	TRBJ2-3	.	TGTGCCAGCAGCTACGACAGGAGAGTTAGAACCAGCACAGATACGCAGTATTTT	CASSYDRRVRTSTDTQYF
TRBV4-3	TRBD1	TRBJ2-6	few	TGCGCCAGCAGCCAAGATGCGGGGACAGGGTCTGGGGCCAACGTCCTGACTTTC	CASSQDAGTGSGANVLTF
TRBV19	.	TRBJ1-1	few	TGTGCCAGTAGTTCCGCCACCAACGCTTTCTTT	CASSSATNAFF
TRBV7-2	TRBD1	TRBJ1-3	few	TGTGCCAGCAGCCCCCGACAGGGTTTGAGTGGAAACACCATATATTTT	CASSPRQGLSGNTIYF
TRBV4-2	.	TRBJ1-1	.	TGTGCCAGCAGCCAAGAAAGGCGGACTGAAGCTTTCTTT	CASSQERRTEAFF
TRBV4-1	.	TRBJ2-3	many	TGCGCCAGCAGCCTGCATCAGGGGCCTGGCACAGATACGCAGTATTTT	CASSLHQGPGTDTQYF
TRBV24-1	.	TRBJ1-2	few	TGTGCCACCAGTCAGGGTGCCTTCAGAAATGGCTACACCTTC	CATSQGAFRNGYTF
TRBV7-2	.	TRBJ2-3	.	TGTGCCAGCAGCCCAACACTTCTTCGGGGAATGCAGTATTTT	CASSPTLLRGMQYF
TRBV29-1	.	TRBJ2-3	many	TGCAGCGTCAGAAGGGTGTCATTAGAAGATACGCAGTATTTT	CSVRRVSLEDTQYF
TRBV19	TRBD1	TRBJ2-1	.	TGTGCCAGTAGTACCACAGGGGGGTCCTACAATGAGCAGTTCTTC	CASSTTGGSYNEQFF
TRBV14	TRBD2	TRBJ2-1	many	TGTGCCAGCAGCCTACGGACTAGCGGGGATACCTACAATGAGCAGTTCTTC	CASSLRTSGDTYNEQFF
TRBV10-3	TRBD1	TRBJ2-1	many	TGTGCCATCAGGCGACAGGGGGCGCGGGATGAGCAGTTCTTC	CAIRRQGARDEQFF
TRBV11-3	.	TRBJ2-4	few	TGTGCCAGCAGCACTCTTCTTCTTGGACAGCTAGCCAAAAACATTCAGTACTTC	CASSTLLLGQLAKNIQYF
TRBV6-2/TRBV6-3	TRBD1	TRBJ2-1	few	TGTGCCAGCAGCCCCCATGCCCCGACAGGGGGCGAGGAGCAGTTCTTC	CASSPHAPTGGEEQFF
TRBV10-3	TRBD1	TRBJ2-5	few	TGTGCCATCAGTCCCGGGACAGGGGGTTTTGGGGAGACCCAGTACTTC	CAISPGTGGFGETQYF